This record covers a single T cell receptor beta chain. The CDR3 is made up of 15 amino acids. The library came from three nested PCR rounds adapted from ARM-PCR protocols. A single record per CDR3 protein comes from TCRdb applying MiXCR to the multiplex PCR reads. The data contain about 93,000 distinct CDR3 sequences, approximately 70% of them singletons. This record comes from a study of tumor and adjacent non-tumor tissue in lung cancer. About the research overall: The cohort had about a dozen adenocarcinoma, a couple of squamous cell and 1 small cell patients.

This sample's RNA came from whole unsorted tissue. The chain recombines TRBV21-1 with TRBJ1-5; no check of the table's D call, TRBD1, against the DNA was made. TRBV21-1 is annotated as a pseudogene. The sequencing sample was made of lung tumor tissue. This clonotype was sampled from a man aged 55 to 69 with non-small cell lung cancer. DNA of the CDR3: TGTGCCAGCAGCAAAGGGACAGGGGGCGCGTCAGCCCCAGCATTT. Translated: CASSKGTGGASAPAF.